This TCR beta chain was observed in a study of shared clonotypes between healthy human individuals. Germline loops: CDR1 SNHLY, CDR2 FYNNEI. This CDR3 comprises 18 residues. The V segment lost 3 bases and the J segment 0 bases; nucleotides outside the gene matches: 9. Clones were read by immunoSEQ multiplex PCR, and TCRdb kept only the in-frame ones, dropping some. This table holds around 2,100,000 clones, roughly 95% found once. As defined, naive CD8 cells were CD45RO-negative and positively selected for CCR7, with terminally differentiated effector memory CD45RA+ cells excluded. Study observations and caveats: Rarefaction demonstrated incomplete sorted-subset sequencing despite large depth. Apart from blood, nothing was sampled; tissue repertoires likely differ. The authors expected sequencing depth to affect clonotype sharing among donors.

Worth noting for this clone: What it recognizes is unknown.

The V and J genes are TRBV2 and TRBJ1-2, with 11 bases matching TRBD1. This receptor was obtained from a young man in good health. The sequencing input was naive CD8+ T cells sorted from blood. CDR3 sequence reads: CASSDWTGGDTTNYGYTF. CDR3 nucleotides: TGTGCCAGCAGTGACTGGACAGGGGGCGACACCACTAACTATGGCTACACCTTC.